Shown below are 23 T cell receptor beta chains from a single sample sequenced in a study of beta chain features in type 1 diabetes. The investigators reverse transcribed all of the isolated RNA, so they sequenced expressed TCRB transcripts. Profiling relied on immunoSEQ multiplex PCR, and the TCRdb table lists in-frame clones only, not all of them. The sample includes approximately 100,000 clones, about two fifths of them seen just once. Material for sequencing was stem cell memory CD4+ T cells from blood. All receptors derive from a young woman in good health.

This clone was observed at least ten times. The CDR3: CASAGGSYEQFF. CDR3 DNA sequence: TGTGCCAGTGCGGGAGGGTCGTATGAGCAGTTCTTC. The chain recombines TRBV19 with TRBJ2-1, with TRBD2 matching 9 bases. CDR1 LNHDA and CDR2 SQIVND come from the germline V gene (reference sequence). The CDR3 is 12 residues long. With V trimmed by 8 bases and J by 8 bases, 4 bases remained unmatched.

This clone was detected a few times. The V call is TRBV6-6, the J call TRBJ1-5, with D perhaps TRBD1 (5 bases). V was clipped by 2 bases and J by 5 bases, with 13 bases between them. Germline V gene data show CDR1 as MNHNY and CDR2 as SVGAGI (reference sequence). The length of the CDR3 is 15 residues. CDR3 in DNA: TGTGCCAGCAGTTACGGAGGGGTGGGTGATCAGCCCCAGCATTTT. Protein product: CASSYGGVGDQPQHF.

V is TRBV6-4 and J is TRBJ2-7; TRBD2 might be the D (6 bases). Per the germline V gene, CDR1 is MRHNA and CDR2 is SNTAGT. The CDR3 consists of 16 residues. V lost 3 bases to trimming and J lost 5 bases, with 20 bases between them. CDR3 in amino acids: CASSEFRREGSDEQYF. The DNA of the CDR3 is TGTGCCAGCAGTGAATTTAGGAGGGAAGGGTCCGACGAGCAGTACTTC.

This clone showed up just a few times. This chain connects TRBV29-1 to TRBJ2-3; 12 nucleotides line up with TRBD2. The CDR3 length is 14 residues. After removal of 6 bases from V and 5 bases from J, the junction contained 6 bases not matched to a gene. Germline CDR1 reads SQVTM; CDR2 reads ANQGSEA. Here the CDR3 reads CSVYGTSGRDTQYF. DNA of the CDR3: TGCAGCGTATACGGGACTAGCGGGCGAGATACGCAGTATTTT.

This rearrangement joins TRBV5-4 to TRBJ2-5; 8 bases line up with TRBD2. CDR1 is SGHNT, CDR2 YYREEE, per germline (reference sequence). This CDR3 contains 14 residues. Trimming took 5 bases from V and 5 from J; bases not matched to a gene: 8. The CDR3 region is CASSRGGSGETQYF. The CDR3 nucleotides read TGTGCCAGCAGTCGGGGGGGCTCGGGGGAGACCCAGTACTTC.

For the CDR3, the DNA is TGTGCCAGCAGCTTAACAGGGGGTCTCACTGAAGCTTTCTTT. Amino acids: CASSLTGGLTEAFF. The V call is TRBV7-2, the J call TRBJ1-1; 8 nucleotides agree with TRBD1. Germline assignment: CDR1 SGHTA and CDR2 FQGNSA. The ends lost 2 bases at V and 4 bases at J; junction bases unmatched: 3. The CDR3 runs 14 residues.

This clone was detected a few times. The V gene is TRBV4-3, the J gene TRBJ2-1; D remains unclear. This CDR3 has 17 residues. Per germline, CDR1 LGHNA and CDR2 YSLEER. V shed 1 base and J shed 4 bases, with 17 bases lying between them. The DNA of the CDR3 is TGCGCCAGCAGCCAAGTAGCAGCCGTAAGACTTTACAATGAGCAGTTCTTC. Amino acids: CASSQVAAVRLYNEQFF.

V usage is TRBV5-1 and J usage is TRBJ2-7; 11 bases match TRBD1. Germline lookup yields CDR1 SGHRS and CDR2 YFSETQ. The CDR3 contains 17 residues. After removal of 0 bases from V and 2 bases from J, the junction contained 7 bases not matched to a gene. The CDR3 DNA is TGCGCCAGCAGCTTGGTCCCCCCGGGACAGGGGGCCTACGAGCAGTACTTC. Residues: CASSLVPPGQGAYEQYF.

V is TRBV19 and J is TRBJ2-7; 11 bases fit TRBD2. This CDR3 spans 15 amino acids. The germline gives CDR1 LNHDA, CDR2 SQIVND (reference sequence). V was clipped by 1 base and J by 3 bases; unmatched bases: 2. CDR3 DNA sequence: TGTGCCAGTAGTATAGGAACTAGCGGGAGCTACGAGCAGTACTTC. This codes for CASSIGTSGSYEQYF.

This clone was detected a few times. The chain is built from TRBV19 and TRBJ2-4, with a tentative D call TRBD1 (5 bases). CDR1 and CDR2 from the germline V gene are LNHDA and SQIVND (reference sequence). The CDR3 spans 14 residues. V was pared by 5 bases and J by 10 bases, with 18 bases between. CDR3: CASSWGSGMAIQYF. The CDR3 DNA sequence: TGTGCCAGTAGTTGGGGCAGTGGGATGGCTATTCAGTACTTC.

This clone was counted between two and nine times. The genes are TRBV29-1 and TRBJ2-1; D ambiguous. V was trimmed by 4 bases and J by 0 bases, leaving 13 bases between them. Germline-derived CDR1 and CDR2 are SQVTM and ANQGSEA. CDR3 length: 15 amino acids. The CDR3 loop reads CSVVSAESSYNEQFF. The CDR3 DNA reads as TGCAGCGTTGTGTCCGCGGAGAGCTCCTACAATGAGCAGTTCTTC.

This clone was seen only a few times. CDR3 residues: CASSVLGAAQFF. The CDR3 nucleotides are TGTGCCAGCAGCGTATTGGGGGCCGCTCAGTTCTTC. J is TRBJ2-1 and V is TRBV9, with D possibly being TRBD1 (6 bases). Germline V gene lookup returns CDR1 SGDLS and CDR2 YYNGEE. This CDR3 is 12 amino acids long. The V end lost 1 base, the J end lost 13 bases, and 12 bases lay between the germline ends.

The rearrangement links TRBV4-1 to TRBJ1-4, with a weak D call TRBD1 (5 bases). V was trimmed by 4 bases and J by 11 bases, leaving 8 bases between them. Germline V gene data show CDR1 as MGHRA and CDR2 as YSYEKL. CDR3 length: 11 residues. The CDR3 DNA follows: TGCGCCAGCAGCCGCGGACACAAACTGTTTTTT. Its translation is CASSRGHKLFF.

This clone was seen a handful of times. The CDR3 coding sequence is TGTGCCAGCTCACCAAGACATTACACAGATACGCAGTATTTT. Translation gives CASSPRHYTDTQYF. The genes are TRBV18 and TRBJ2-3; D gene unclear. CDR3 length: 14 amino acids. Germline V gene sequence: CDR1 KGHSH, CDR2 LQKENI. Trimming removed 2 bases from V and 2 bases from J, with 8 bases in between.

In this sample, this clone turned up a few times. V usage is TRBV30 and J usage is TRBJ1-4, with D perhaps TRBD1 (5 bases). V lost 8 bases to trimming and J lost 6 bases, with 16 bases between them. This CDR3 is built from 13 residues. Germline loops: CDR1 GTSNPN, CDR2 SVGIG (reference sequence). The CDR3 nucleotides read TGTGCCCGTGACAGTGGTGTTGATGAAAAACTGTTTTTT. Amino acids: CARDSGVDEKLFF.

The chain recombines TRBV27 with TRBJ2-3; D possibly corresponds to TRBD2 (6 bases). Trimming left V 6 bases short and J 1 base short, with 14 bases between. Germline V gene lookup returns CDR1 MNHEY and CDR2 SMNVEV (reference sequence). CDR3 size: 15 residues. The CDR3 protein is CASSAVGLGTDTQYF. As DNA, the CDR3 is TGTGCCAGCAGCGCCGTGGGACTGGGCACAGATACGCAGTATTTT.

V is TRBV5-1 and J is TRBJ2-5; perhaps TRBD2 as D (6 bases). The better agreement between TRBJ2-7 and the DNA end casts doubt on the J call. Germline values: CDR1 SGHRS, CDR2 YFSETQ. The CDR3 covers 13 residues. In DNA, the CDR3 is TGCGCCAGCAGCCCCGGGAGCTCCTACGAGCAGTACTTC. Translation gives CASSPGSSYEQYF.

This chain joins TRBV4-2 and TRBJ2-2; 9 bases are shared with TRBD1. Germline V gene sequence: CDR1 LGHNA, CDR2 YNFKEQ. The CDR3 has 16 residues. Losses at the gene ends were 4 bases for V and 0 bases for J; bases not matched to a gene: 3. The CDR3 coding sequence is TGTGCCAGCAGCCCCCACAGGGGGCCGAACACCGGGGAGCTGTTTTTT. The encoded protein is CASSPHRGPNTGELFF.

This clone occurred a few times. This sequence joins TRBV5-1 and TRBJ2-5; the D gene is possibly TRBD2 (5 bases). Trimming pared 2 bases from V and 2 bases from J, leaving 10 bases between. This CDR3 contains 14 residues. CDR1 is SGHRS and CDR2 is YFSETQ in the germline V gene. The CDR3 region has the DNA TGCGCCAGCAGCTTACGGGGAGTACAAGAGACCCAGTACTTC. It codes for CASSLRGVQETQYF.

The V and J genes are TRBV28 and TRBJ2-5; 8 bases are shared with TRBD1. The J segment lost 5 bases and the V segment lost 4 bases, leaving 9 bases of the junction unmatched. This CDR3 comprises 15 residues. From germline, CDR1 is MDHEN and CDR2 SYDVKM. The CDR3 sequence is CASSWKPGGLETQYF. CDR3 nucleotide sequence: TGTGCCAGCAGTTGGAAGCCAGGGGGCCTTGAGACCCAGTACTTC.

The gene calls are TRBV18 and TRBJ2-1; D is perhaps TRBD1 (6 bases). Germline V gene lookup returns CDR1 KGHSH and CDR2 LQKENI. V lost 3 bases and J 6 bases, leaving 12 bases between the germline ends. The CDR3 runs to 14 residues. The CDR3 DNA is TGTGCCAGCTCACCGGGGGCAAGGGCCAATGAGCAGTTCTTC. Amino acid sequence: CASSPGARANEQFF.

This clone was seen more than once but under ten times. J is TRBJ2-2 and V is TRBV7-9; D gene unclear. The germline V gene has CDR1 SEHNR and CDR2 FQNEAQ (reference sequence). This CDR3 region has 14 residues. V gave up 0 bases and J gave up 5 bases, with 7 bases separating them. DNA of the CDR3: TGTGCCAGCAGCTTAGCCGCGGAGACCGGGGAGCTGTTTTTT. This translates into CASSLAAETGELFF.

This clone turned up a few times. V is TRBV9 and J is TRBJ2-1; D is uncertain. V was cut by 0 bases and J by 0 bases, with 7 bases left in between. The CDR3 totals 15 residues. Germline CDR1 is SGDLS and CDR2 is YYNGEE. CDR3 DNA sequence: TGTGCCAGCAGCGTAGGGGCAAGCTCCTACAATGAGCAGTTCTTC. This translates into CASSVGASSYNEQFF.